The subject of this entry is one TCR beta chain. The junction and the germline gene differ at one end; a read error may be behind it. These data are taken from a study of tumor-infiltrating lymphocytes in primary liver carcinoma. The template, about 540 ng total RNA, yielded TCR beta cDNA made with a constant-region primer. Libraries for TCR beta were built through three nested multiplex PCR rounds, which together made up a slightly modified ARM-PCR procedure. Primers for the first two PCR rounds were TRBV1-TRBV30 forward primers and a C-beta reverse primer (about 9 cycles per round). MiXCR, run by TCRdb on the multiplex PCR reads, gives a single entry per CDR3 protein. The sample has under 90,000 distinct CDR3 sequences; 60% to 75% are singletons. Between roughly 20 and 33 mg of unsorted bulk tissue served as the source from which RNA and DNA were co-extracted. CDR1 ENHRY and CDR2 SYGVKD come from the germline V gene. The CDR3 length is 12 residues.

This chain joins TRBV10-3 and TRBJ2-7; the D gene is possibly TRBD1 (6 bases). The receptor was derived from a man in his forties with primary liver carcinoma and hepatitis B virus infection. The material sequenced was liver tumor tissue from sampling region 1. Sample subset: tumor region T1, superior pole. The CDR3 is CATTGTPGERYF. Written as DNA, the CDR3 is TGTGCCACCACCGGGACACCGGGCGAGCGGTACTTC.